This T cell receptor beta chain is from a study of cytomegalovirus exposure and HLA in healthy donors. Whole-study findings and limits: Differences between HLA loci emerged in a later analysis of TCR association rates, with DRB1 most and HLA-C fewest. Certain sequence variants were highly shared and formed a cluster, and this cluster was likely a sequencing artifact. Most TCR beta V segments were productive about 90% or about 30% of the time in an earlier analysis.

The PCR employed 60 Vbeta primers together with 13 Jbeta primers. The data were produced by immunoSEQ multiplex PCR, yet TCRdb's version contains in-frame clones alone and is incomplete. The table has 150,000 to 200,000 clones, under 85% seen once. As concerns this clone: What it binds is unknown.

This TCR came from a woman in her twenties or thirties in good health and CMV-seronegative. Sequencing input: PBMCs.

CDR3 in amino acids: CASSPDRIMPYEQYF. The CDR3 coding sequence is TGTGCCAGCAGTCCAGACAGGATAATGCCCTACGAGCAGTACTTC. V gene TRBV28 combines with J gene TRBJ2-7; TRBD1 is a possible D gene (6 bases). Germline values: CDR1 MDHEN, CDR2 SYDVKM. V lost 5 bases and J 2 bases, leaving 16 bases between the germline ends. The CDR3 loop spans 15 amino acids.